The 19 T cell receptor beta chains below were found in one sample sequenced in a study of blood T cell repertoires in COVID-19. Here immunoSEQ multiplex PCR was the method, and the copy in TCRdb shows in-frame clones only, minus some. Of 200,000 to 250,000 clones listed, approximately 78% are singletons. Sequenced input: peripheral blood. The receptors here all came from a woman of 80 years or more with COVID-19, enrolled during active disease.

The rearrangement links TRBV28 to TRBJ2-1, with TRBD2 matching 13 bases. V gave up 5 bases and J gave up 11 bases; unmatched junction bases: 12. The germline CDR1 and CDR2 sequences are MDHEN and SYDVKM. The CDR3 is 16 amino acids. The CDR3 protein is CASSEATGLAGRKQFF. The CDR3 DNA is TGTGCCAGCAGTGAGGCTACGGGACTAGCGGGGAGAAAGCAGTTCTTC. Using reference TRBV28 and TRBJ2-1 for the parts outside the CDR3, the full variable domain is DVKVTQSSRYLVKRTGEKVFLECVQDMDHENMFWYRQDPGLGLRLIYFSYDVKMKEKGDIPEGYSVSREKKERFSLILESASTNQTSMYLCASSEATGLAGRKQFFGPGTRLTVL.

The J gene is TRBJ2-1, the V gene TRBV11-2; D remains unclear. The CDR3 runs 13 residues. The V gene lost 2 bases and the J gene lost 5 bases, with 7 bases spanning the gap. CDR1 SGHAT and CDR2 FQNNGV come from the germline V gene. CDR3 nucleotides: TGTGCCAGCAGCTTACAATCGGACAATGAGCAGTTCTTC. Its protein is CASSLQSDNEQFF.

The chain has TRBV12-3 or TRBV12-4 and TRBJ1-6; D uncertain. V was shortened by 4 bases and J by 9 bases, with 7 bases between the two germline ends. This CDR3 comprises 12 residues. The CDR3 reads CASSSFGSPLHF. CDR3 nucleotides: TGTGCCAGCAGTTCGTTCGGTTCACCCCTCCACTTT.

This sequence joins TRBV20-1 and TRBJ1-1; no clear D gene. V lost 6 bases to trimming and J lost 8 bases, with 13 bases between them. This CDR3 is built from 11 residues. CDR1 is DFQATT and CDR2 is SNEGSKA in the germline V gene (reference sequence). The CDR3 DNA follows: TGCAGTGCCCCGACTTCAACGGAAGCTTTCTTT. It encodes CSAPTSTEAFF.

CDR3 DNA sequence: TGTGCCAGCAGCTTAGTCAGACTAGCGAGAGACAATGAGCAGTTCTTC. Translation gives CASSLVRLARDNEQFF. V and J are TRBV7-9 and TRBJ2-1; 8 positions agree with TRBD2. CDR3 size: 16 residues. The V and J ends lost 1 base and 5 bases, in that order; junction bases with no gene match: 7. In germline, CDR1 is SEHNR, CDR2 FQNEAQ (reference sequence).

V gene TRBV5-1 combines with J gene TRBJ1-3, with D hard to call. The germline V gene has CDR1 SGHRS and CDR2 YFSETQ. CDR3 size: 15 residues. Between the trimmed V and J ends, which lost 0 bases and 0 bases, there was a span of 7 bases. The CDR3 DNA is TGCGCCAGCAGCTTGGACGGTAACTCTGGAAACACCATATATTTT. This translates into CASSLDGNSGNTIYF. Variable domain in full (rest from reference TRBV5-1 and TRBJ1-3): KAGVTQTPRYLIKTRGQQVTLSCSPISGHRSVSWYQQTPGQGLQFLFEYFSETQRNKGNFPGRFSGRQFSNSRSEMNVSTLELGDSALYLCASSLDGNSGNTIYFGEGSWLTVV.

This CDR3 is CASSPGGWNEKLFF. The CDR3 DNA reads as TGTGCCAGCAGCCCGGGGGGTTGGAATGAAAAACTGTTTTTT. The chain couples TRBV11-1 to TRBJ1-4, with TRBD1 as a possible D gene (5 bases). Germline CDR1 and CDR2: SGHAT and FQDESV (reference sequence). This CDR3 has 14 amino acids. The V end was cut by 5 bases, the J end by 5 bases, with 12 bases between.

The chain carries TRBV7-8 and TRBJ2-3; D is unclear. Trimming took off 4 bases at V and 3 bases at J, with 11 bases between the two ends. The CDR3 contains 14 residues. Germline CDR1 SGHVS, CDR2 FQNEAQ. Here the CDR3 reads CASSSPELTDTQYF. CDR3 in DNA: TGTGCCAGCAGCTCTCCCGAGCTTACAGATACGCAGTATTTT.

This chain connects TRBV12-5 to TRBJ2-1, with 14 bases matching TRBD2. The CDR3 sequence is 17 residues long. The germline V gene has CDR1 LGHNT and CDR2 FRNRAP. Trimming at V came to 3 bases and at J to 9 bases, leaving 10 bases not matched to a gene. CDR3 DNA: TGTGCTAGTGGTTTTTGGCTGACTAGCGGGGGGGAAGTTGAGCAGTTCTTC. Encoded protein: CASGFWLTSGGEVEQFF.

CDR3: CASSYSAGVYGYTF. The CDR3 nucleotides read TGTGCCAGCAGTTACTCGGCCGGAGTCTATGGCTACACCTTC. The chain combines TRBV6-6 with TRBJ1-2, with D hard to call. Looked up from germline, CDR1 is MNHNY and CDR2 is SVGAGI (reference sequence). The CDR3 runs 14 residues. V was cut by 0 bases and J by 4 bases, with 9 bases left in between.

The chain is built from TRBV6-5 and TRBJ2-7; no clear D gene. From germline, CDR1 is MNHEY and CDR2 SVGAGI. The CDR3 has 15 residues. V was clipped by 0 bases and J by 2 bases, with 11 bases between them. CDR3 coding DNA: TGTGCCAGCAGTTACTCTGCTACCCCCCCCTACGAGCAGTACTTC. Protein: CASSYSATPPYEQYF.

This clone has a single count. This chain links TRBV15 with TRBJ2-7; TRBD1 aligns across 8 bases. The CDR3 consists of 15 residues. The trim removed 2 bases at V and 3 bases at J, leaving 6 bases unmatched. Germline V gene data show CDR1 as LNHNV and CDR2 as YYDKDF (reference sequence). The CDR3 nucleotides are TGTGCCACCAGCAGACCCGGGACAGGTGTCTACGAGCAGTACTTC. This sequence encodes CATSRPGTGVYEQYF.

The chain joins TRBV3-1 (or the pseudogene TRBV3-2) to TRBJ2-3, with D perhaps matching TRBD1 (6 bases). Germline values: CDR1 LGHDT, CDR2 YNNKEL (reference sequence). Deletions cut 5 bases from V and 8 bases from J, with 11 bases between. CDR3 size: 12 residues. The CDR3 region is CASSLGQFTQYF. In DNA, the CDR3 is TGTGCCAGCAGCTTAGGACAGTTTACGCAGTATTTT.

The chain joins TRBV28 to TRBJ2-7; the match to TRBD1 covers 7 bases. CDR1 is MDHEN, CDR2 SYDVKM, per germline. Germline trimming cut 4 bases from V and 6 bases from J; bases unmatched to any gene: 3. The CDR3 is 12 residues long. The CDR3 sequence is CASSSRTGEQYF. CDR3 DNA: TGTGCCAGCAGTTCTCGGACAGGCGAGCAGTACTTC.

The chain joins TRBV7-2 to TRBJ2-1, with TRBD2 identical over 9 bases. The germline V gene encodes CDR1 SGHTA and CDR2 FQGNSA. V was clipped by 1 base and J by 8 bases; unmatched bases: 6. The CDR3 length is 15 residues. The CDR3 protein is CASSLGGGAVYEQFF. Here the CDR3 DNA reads TGTGCCAGCAGCTTAGGCGGGGGGGCGGTTTATGAGCAGTTCTTC.

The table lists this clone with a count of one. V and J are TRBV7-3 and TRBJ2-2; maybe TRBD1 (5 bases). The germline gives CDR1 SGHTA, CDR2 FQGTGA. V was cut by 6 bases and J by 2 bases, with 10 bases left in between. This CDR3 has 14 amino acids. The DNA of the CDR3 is TGTGCCAGCAGAAGGGGTGGTAACACCGGGGAGCTGTTTTTT. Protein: CASRRGGNTGELFF.

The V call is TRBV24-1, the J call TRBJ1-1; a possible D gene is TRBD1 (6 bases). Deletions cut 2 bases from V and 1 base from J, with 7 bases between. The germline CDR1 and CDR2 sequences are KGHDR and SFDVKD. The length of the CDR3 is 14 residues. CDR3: CATSDWTENTEAFF. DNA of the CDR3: TGTGCCACCAGTGATTGGACAGAGAACACTGAAGCTTTCTTT.

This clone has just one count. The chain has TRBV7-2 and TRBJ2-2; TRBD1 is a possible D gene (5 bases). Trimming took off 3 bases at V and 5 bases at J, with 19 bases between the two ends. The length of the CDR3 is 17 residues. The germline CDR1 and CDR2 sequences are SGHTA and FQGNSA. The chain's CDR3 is CASSFREVARGTGELFF. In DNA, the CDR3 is TGTGCCAGCAGCTTCAGGGAAGTGGCGAGAGGTACCGGGGAGCTGTTTTTT. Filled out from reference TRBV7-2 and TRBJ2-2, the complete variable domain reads GAGVSQSPSNKVTEKGKDVELRCDPISGHTALYWYRQSLGQGLEFLIYFQGNSAPDKSGLPSDRFSAERTGGSVSTLTIQRTQQEDSAVYLCASSFREVARGTGELFFGEGSRLTVL.

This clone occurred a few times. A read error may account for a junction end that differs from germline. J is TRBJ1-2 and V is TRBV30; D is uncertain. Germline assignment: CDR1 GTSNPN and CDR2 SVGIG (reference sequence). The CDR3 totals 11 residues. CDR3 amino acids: CAWSTGARRIF. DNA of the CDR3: TGTGCCTGGAGTACTGGAGCCCGTCGTATCTTC. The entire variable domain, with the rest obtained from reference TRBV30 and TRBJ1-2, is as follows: SQTIHQWPATLVQPVGSPLSLECTVEGTSNPNLYWYRQAAGRGLQLLFYSVGIGQISSEVPQNLSASRPQDRQFILSSKKLLLSDSGFYLCAWSTGARRIFGSGTRLTVV.